These 2 T cell receptor beta chains originate from one sample sequenced in a study of identical twins. TCRdb passed the 5' RACE reads through MiXCR, listing each CDR3 protein once. The repertoire has about 220,000 distinct CDR3 sequences, 6.5% to 8% of them found once; the top ten carry about 14%. This sample was shared with a second study, whose subject was T cells expressing NK-cell markers.

The specimen sequenced was CD8+ T cells sorted from blood. Receptor source: a woman under 30 in good health.

This clonotype showed up many times. The chain couples TRBV20-1 to TRBJ1-1; D ambiguous. Trimming removed 0 bases at V and 1 base at J, with 12 bases between. CDR3 length equals 15 residues. CDR1 is DFQATT and CDR2 is SNEGSKA in the germline V gene (reference sequence). CDR3 in DNA: TGCAGTGCTAGAGATCTTGGGGTGCCGAACACTGAAGCTTTCTTT. Translation: CSARDLGVPNTEAFF.

The V call is TRBV6-5, the J call TRBJ2-7, with D tentatively TRBD1 or TRBD2 (5 bases each). CDR1 and CDR2 from the germline V gene are MNHEY and SVGAGI. Trimming left V 4 bases short and J 2 bases short, with 18 bases between. This CDR3 region has 16 residues. The CDR3 reads CASSFRPDRGPYEQYF. The CDR3 coding sequence is TGTGCCAGCAGTTTCCGGCCAGATCGGGGACCCTACGAGCAGTACTTC.